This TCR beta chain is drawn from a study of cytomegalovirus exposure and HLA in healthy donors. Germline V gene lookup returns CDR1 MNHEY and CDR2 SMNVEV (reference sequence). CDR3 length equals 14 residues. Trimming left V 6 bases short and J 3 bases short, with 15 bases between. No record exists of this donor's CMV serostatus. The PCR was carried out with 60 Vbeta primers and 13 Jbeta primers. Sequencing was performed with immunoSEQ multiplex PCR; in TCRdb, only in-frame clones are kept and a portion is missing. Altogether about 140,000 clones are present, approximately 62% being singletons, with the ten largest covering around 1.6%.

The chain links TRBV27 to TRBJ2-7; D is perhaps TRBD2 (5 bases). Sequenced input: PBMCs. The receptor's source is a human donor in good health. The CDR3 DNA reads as TGTGCCAGCAGCCCCTCTAGCCGATACTACGAGCAGTACTTC. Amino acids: CASSPSSRYYEQYF.